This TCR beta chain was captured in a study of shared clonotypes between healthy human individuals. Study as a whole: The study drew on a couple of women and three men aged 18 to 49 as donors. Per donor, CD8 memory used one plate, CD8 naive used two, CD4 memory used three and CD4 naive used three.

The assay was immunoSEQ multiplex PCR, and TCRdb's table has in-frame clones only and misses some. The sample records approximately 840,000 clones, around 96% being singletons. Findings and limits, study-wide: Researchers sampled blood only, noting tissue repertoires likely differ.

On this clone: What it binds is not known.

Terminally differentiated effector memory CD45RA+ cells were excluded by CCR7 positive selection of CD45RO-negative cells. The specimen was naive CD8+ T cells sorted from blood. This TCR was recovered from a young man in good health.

This CDR3 is CASSQFPGAIYEQYF. The CDR3 DNA follows: TGTGCCAGCAGCCAATTTCCGGGGGCCATCTACGAGCAGTACTTC. The chain joins TRBV16 to TRBJ2-7; the D gene could be TRBD1 or TRBD2 (6 bases each). The CDR3 consists of 15 residues. V gave up 1 base and J gave up 3 bases, with 13 bases separating them. Germline CDR1 and CDR2: KGHSY and FQNENV.